The 25 T cell receptor beta chains given below trace back to one sample, sequenced in a study of metastatic and nonmetastatic thyroid tumors. With MiXCR, TCRdb called clones anew from the PCR reads. The sample lists some 7,000 clones, 28% seen once, with around 25% in the top ten. Patients were all untreated before their thyroid surgery. What was sequenced was adjacent normal tissue. These receptors came from a male donor with papillary thyroid cancer or a benign thyroid nodule (not recorded which). Some clones in this sample may be carry-over from other donors' samples.

V gene TRBV7-8 combines with J gene TRBJ2-7; 9 nucleotides match TRBD1. After removal of 1 base from V and 5 bases from J, the junction contained 12 bases not matched to a gene. This CDR3 is 17 amino acids long. Germline CDR1 and CDR2: SGHVS and FQNEAQ. The CDR3: CASSLVVWGTGMNEQYF. In nucleotides, the CDR3 is TGTGCCAGCAGCTTAGTTGTGTGGGGGACAGGGATGAACGAGCAGTACTTC.

This chain connects TRBV10-1 to TRBJ1-3; no clear D gene. The CDR3 has 15 amino acids. V shed 7 bases and J shed 0 bases, with 13 bases lying between them. The germline gives CDR1 WNHNN, CDR2 SYGVQD (reference sequence). For the CDR3, the DNA is TGCGCCAGCAAAAATCTGAGCCACTCTGGAAACACCATATATTTT. Protein product: CASKNLSHSGNTIYF.

This chain links TRBV20-1 with TRBJ1-2; D gene uncertain. Per germline, CDR1 DFQATT and CDR2 SNEGSKA (reference sequence). This CDR3 comprises 16 residues. With 1 base removed from V and 1 base from J, the gap between germline ends came to 16 bases. The CDR3 DNA reads as TGCAGTGCTAGAGTGTCCCTACCGACATTTAACTATGGCTACACCTTC. This gives the protein CSARVSLPTFNYGYTF.

By its share, this clone is medium-sized. The same CDR3 is also encoded by other DNA sequences in this sample. This sequence joins TRBV12-3 or TRBV12-4 and TRBJ2-7, with 8 bases aligning to TRBD2. After removal of 3 bases from V and 7 bases from J, the junction contained 8 bases not matched to a gene. The CDR3 totals 14 residues. The CDR3 DNA follows: TGTGCCAGCAGTTTTGCCGGGGGGGCTTGGGAGCAGTACTTC. Protein: CASSFAGGAWEQYF.

In the case of this clone: This may come from a read error, since a much larger clone is one base off. V and J are TRBV20-1 and TRBJ1-5; a possible D gene is TRBD1 (5 bases). Germline V CDR1 and CDR2: DFQATT, SNEGSKA (reference sequence). Trimming cost V 4 bases and J 5 bases, with 18 bases left between them. The CDR3 has 15 residues. CDR3 region: CSANPGAQVYQPQHF. For the CDR3, the DNA is TGCAGTGCTAATCCGGGCGCACAGGTGTATCAGCCCCAGCATTTT.

By sample fraction, this clone is large (0.1 to 1%). The V and J genes are TRBV4-1 and TRBJ2-4, with 14 nucleotides matching TRBD2. The CDR3 loop spans 17 amino acids. The V gene's germline CDR1 is MGHRA and CDR2 YSYEKL. V lost 1 base, J lost 2 bases, and 1 base stayed unmatched. Written as DNA, the CDR3 is TGCGCCAGCAGCCAAGGACTAGCGGGGGGGCCCAAAAACATTCAGTACTTC. Protein sequence: CASSQGLAGGPKNIQYF.

This clone was seen more than once but under ten times. It may be a read error: a sequence one base away is much more abundant. This sample also contains other DNA sequences that code for the same CDR3. The chain joins TRBV12-3 or TRBV12-4 to TRBJ2-3; either TRBD1 or TRBD2 may supply D (5 bases each). The CDR3 extends over 12 amino acids. Between the trimmed V and J ends, which lost 4 bases and 12 bases, there was a span of 14 bases. This chain's CDR3 is CASSSGGDTQYF. As DNA, the CDR3 is TGTGCCAGCAGTTCTGGGGGTGACACTCAGTATTTT.

This clone is medium-sized within its sample. This chain links TRBV30 with TRBJ1-6, with no clear D. Germline V lookup: CDR1 GTSNPN, CDR2 SVGIG (reference sequence). The ends were cut back, 5 bases at V and 7 bases at J, with 6 bases in the middle. This CDR3 has 11 amino acids. The DNA for the CDR3 is TGTGCCTGGCGCCGGAATTCACCCCTCCACTTT. It is translated as CAWRRNSPLHF. Together with reference TRBV30 and TRBJ1-6, the CDR3 gives the full variable domain: SQTIHQWPATLVQPVGSPLSLECTVEGTSNPNLYWYRQAAGRGLQLLFYSVGIGQISSEVPQNLSASRPQDRQFILSSKKLLLSDSGFYLCAWRRNSPLHFGNGTRLTVT.

The chain carries TRBV6-1 and TRBJ1-2, with TRBD1 identical over 9 bases. The ends lost 6 bases at V and 4 bases at J; junction bases unmatched: 15. Germline CDR1 is MNHNS and CDR2 is SASEGT. The CDR3 contains 17 residues. CDR3 DNA sequence: TGTGCCAGCAGCCCAGGGACAGGGATCAATTTAATCTATGGCTACACCTTC. This codes for CASSPGTGINLIYGYTF.

The chain links TRBV27 to TRBJ2-5, with TRBD1 identical over 7 bases. The CDR3 covers 17 residues. The trim removed 3 bases at V and 1 base at J, leaving 11 bases unmatched. The germline CDR1 and CDR2 sequences are MNHEY and SMNVEV (reference sequence). The CDR3 sequence: CASSFWFGAGGQETQYF. The CDR3 coding sequence is TGTGCCAGCAGTTTCTGGTTTGGGGCAGGGGGCCAAGAGACCCAGTACTTC.

The rearrangement joins TRBV5-1 to TRBJ2-3; 7 bases are shared with TRBD1. The V gene's germline CDR1 is SGHRS and CDR2 YFSETQ. CDR3 length: 16 residues. J lost 2 bases, V lost 2 bases, and 8 bases had no gene match. The CDR3 is CASSFSRGLYTDTQYF. DNA of the CDR3: TGCGCCAGCAGCTTTAGCAGGGGGTTATACACAGATACGCAGTATTTT.

This clone is categorized as large (0.1 to 1%). The chain uses TRBV12-3 or TRBV12-4 and TRBJ2-7; D is possibly TRBD2 (6 bases). The germline V and J ends were trimmed by 3 bases and 1 base, with 16 bases remaining between them. The CDR3 spans 16 residues. CDR3 residues: CASSLYLTSFSYEQYF. The CDR3 DNA sequence: TGTGCCAGCAGTTTGTATCTCACTAGCTTTTCCTACGAGCAGTACTTC.

This clone was counted a single time. V and J are TRBV20-1 and TRBJ2-7; a possible D gene is TRBD1 (5 bases). Germline V lookup: CDR1 DFQATT, CDR2 SNEGSKA (reference sequence). V was trimmed by 0 bases and J by 1 base, leaving 16 bases between them. The CDR3 sequence is 16 residues long. The CDR3 loop is CSARETGQGFSYEQYF. CDR3 coding DNA: TGCAGTGCTAGAGAGACTGGGCAGGGTTTTTCCTACGAGCAGTACTTC.

J is TRBJ2-6 and V is TRBV30, with 8 bases that match TRBD1. The J segment lost 4 bases and the V segment lost 6 bases, leaving 5 bases of the junction unmatched. Germline CDR1 is GTSNPN and CDR2 is SVGIG (reference sequence). The CDR3 contains 14 residues. As DNA, the CDR3 is TGTGCCTGTATCAGGGGGCCGGGGGCCAACGTCCTGACTTTC. This encodes CACIRGPGANVLTF.

Only a few counts were recorded for this clone. The chain uses TRBV12-3 or TRBV12-4 and TRBJ1-1, with D maybe TRBD1 (5 bases). The CDR3 is 14 residues long. V dropped 4 bases and J dropped 0 bases, with 9 bases sitting between them. CDR3 loop: CASSYQDMNTEAFF. The CDR3 DNA follows: TGTGCCAGCAGTTACCAGGACATGAACACTGAAGCTTTCTTT.

The J gene is TRBJ2-7, the V gene TRBV6-1; TRBD1 matches 7 bases. The CDR3 has 12 residues. The germline V gene encodes CDR1 MNHNS and CDR2 SASEGT. J gave up 1 base and V 8 bases, and 2 bases lay outside the gene matches. The CDR3 region is CASRQGSYEQYF. The CDR3 nucleotides are TGTGCCAGCCGACAGGGATCCTACGAGCAGTACTTC.

This clone came up many times. In the same sample, other DNA sequences code for this CDR3. This chain links TRBV12-3 or TRBV12-4 with TRBJ2-3, with 13 bases aligning to TRBD2. CDR3 length: 14 residues. V shed 8 bases, J shed 12 bases, and the junction held 11 bases outside the gene matches. DNA of the CDR3: TGTGCCAGCCGTCCCGGGACTAGCGGGGTAGTTCAGTATTTT. Its protein is CASRPGTSGVVQYF.

This chain links TRBV11-2 with TRBJ2-7, with D unresolved. This CDR3 spans 11 amino acids. Per germline, CDR1 SGHAT and CDR2 FQNNGV. V lost 3 bases to trimming and J lost 4 bases, with 4 bases between them. In DNA form, the CDR3 reads TGTGCCAGCAGCTTCGCGTACGAGCAGTACTTC. Its translation is CASSFAYEQYF.

This chain connects TRBV11-2 to TRBJ2-2; 10 nucleotides agree with TRBD1. CDR1 SGHAT and CDR2 FQNNGV come from the germline V gene. V shed 5 bases, J shed 3 bases, and the junction held 12 bases outside the gene matches. The CDR3 length is 18 residues. The CDR3 DNA is TGTGCCAGCAGCCCCTGGACAGGGGGGCGGGGTCACACCGGGGAGCTGTTTTTT. The encoded protein is CASSPWTGGRGHTGELFF.

The CDR3 here is CASNKQDTEAFF. As DNA, the CDR3 is TGTGCCAGCAACAAACAGGACACTGAAGCTTTCTTT. The chain carries TRBV13 and TRBJ1-1, with D perhaps matching TRBD1 (5 bases). V was trimmed by 7 bases and J by 3 bases, leaving 9 bases between them. The germline gives CDR1 PRHDT, CDR2 FYEKMQ (reference sequence). This CDR3 contains 12 residues.

This clone is deemed medium-sized. This CDR3 is also generated by other DNA sequences in the sample. The rearrangement links TRBV10-2 to TRBJ2-3; 11 positions agree with TRBD2. The CDR3 is made up of 18 amino acids. V lost 3 bases to trimming and J lost 0 bases; unmatched junction nucleotides: 8. The germline gives CDR1 WSHSY, CDR2 SAAADI. DNA of the CDR3: TGCGCCAGCAGTGACGGCCCGGGACTAGCGGATAGCACAGATACGCAGTATTTT. Protein product: CASSDGPGLADSTDTQYF.

The V and J genes are TRBV20-1 and TRBJ1-5, with TRBD1 matching 8 bases. This CDR3 has 14 residues. V trimming: 3 bases; J trimming: 3 bases; junction bases outside the gene matches: 4. Germline V gives CDR1 DFQATT, CDR2 SNEGSKA (reference sequence). The CDR3 bases are TGCAGTGCTAGGAGGACAGGGTACAATCAGCCCCAGCATTTT. Protein sequence: CSARRTGYNQPQHF.

This clone occurred a few times. The junction departs from the called germline gene at one end, perhaps through a read error. The V and J genes are TRBV12-3 or TRBV12-4 and TRBJ2-1; 10 positions agree with TRBD2. The CDR3 loop spans 15 amino acids. CDR3 residues: CTSRTTSGVLDEQFF. In nucleotides, the CDR3 is TGTACCAGCAGGACCACTAGCGGGGTCCTAGATGAGCAGTTCTTC.

This rearrangement joins TRBV7-8 to TRBJ1-6; 9 nucleotides align to TRBD1. Germline CDR1 reads SGHVS; CDR2 reads FQNEAQ. V dropped 0 bases and J dropped 1; count of bases not matched to a gene: 1. The length of the CDR3 is 17 residues. In DNA form, the CDR3 reads TGTGCCAGCAGCTTAGCCGGGACAGGGTCCTATAATTCACCCCTCCACTTT. Translation gives CASSLAGTGSYNSPLHF. Filled out from reference TRBV7-8 and TRBJ1-6, the complete variable domain reads GAGVSQSPRYKVAKRGQDVALRCDPISGHVSLFWYQQALGQGPEFLTYFQNEAQLDKSGLPSDRFFAERPEGSVSTLKIQRTQQEDSAVYLCASSLAGTGSYNSPLHFGNGTRLTVT.

Comments on this clone: Relative to the germline gene, one junction end is altered; a read error may explain this. V gene TRBV25-1 combines with J gene TRBJ2-5; 11 bases line up with TRBD2. This CDR3 is 15 amino acids long. CDR1 is MGHDK, CDR2 SYGVNS, per germline. The CDR3 region has the DNA TGTGTCAGCATTATGGGGACTAGCGGCCAAGAGACCCAGTACTTC. This codes for CVSIMGTSGQETQYF.